These T cell receptor beta chains were read from a single sample in a study of PD-1 blockade in mismatch repair-deficient tumors. Generated by immunoSEQ multiplex PCR, the TCRdb table keeps only in-frame clones and is missing some. In the table there are just under 65,000 clones, around 89% of which are singletons. The sequenced sample was peripheral blood, obtained 52 weeks after starting pembrolizumab. These receptors were obtained from an adult with mismatch repair-deficient cancer. The CDR3 runs from the conserved cysteine through the conserved F or W. A D gene is named only where the DNA matches it firmly. The size entry is marked missing in some rows and otherwise reads once, few, many or a size class.

cdr3_nt cdr3_aa j_call v_call clone_size d_call
TGTGCTAGTGGAGGGCCCCCCGGGGAGGGACATCTTGAGCAGTTCTTC CASGGPPGEGHLEQFF TRBJ2-1 TRBV12-5 . .
TGTGCCAGCAGCACGGCGCAGTTCTTC CASSTAQFF TRBJ2-1 TRBV2 . .
TGCGCCAGCAGCCAGGGACTAGCGGGAGCTTACAATGAGCAGTTCTTC CASSQGLAGAYNEQFF TRBJ2-1 TRBV4-1 . TRBD2
TGTGCCAGCAGCTTGGGTGTTAGCGGGAGCTCCTACGAGCAGTACTTC CASSLGVSGSSYEQYF TRBJ2-7 TRBV5-4 . TRBD2
TGCGCCAGCAGCCAAACGACAGGGTCTCAGCCCCAGCATTTT CASSQTTGSQPQHF TRBJ1-5 TRBV4-1 once TRBD1
TGTGCCAGCATCGGCTCGCACTCGGACGAGCAGTACTTC CASIGSHSDEQYF TRBJ2-7 TRBV6-6 once .
TGTGCCATAGACCAACCGGGACAGAACTATGGCTACACCTTC CAIDQPGQNYGYTF TRBJ1-2 TRBV10-3 . TRBD1
TGTGCAAGTCGCAGGAATCTCTCGGGGGCCAACGTCCTGACTTTC CASRRNLSGANVLTF TRBJ2-6 TRBV12-2 . .
TGTGCCAGCAGCTCAGGACTAGCGGGGATCGCGAACACCGGGGAGCTGTTTTTT CASSSGLAGIANTGELFF TRBJ2-2 TRBV7-2 once TRBD2
TGTGCCAGCAGTTTCGGGGGCAGGGTGGAGACCCAGTACTTC CASSFGGRVETQYF TRBJ2-5 TRBV28 . .
TGTGCCAGCAGTTTTTTAGATTCAACCGGGACAACCCCTAACAATGAGCAGTTCTTC CASSFLDSTGTTPNNEQFF TRBJ2-1 TRBV28 . .
TGTGCCAGCAGAAGACGACAGAGGGGGACTGAAGCTTTCTTT CASRRRQRGTEAFF TRBJ1-1 TRBV6-5 . .
TGTGCCAGCAGCCCTGTCGCCACCGTAGCCAGGGGGCCCGACAATGAGCAGTTCTTC CASSPVATVARGPDNEQFF TRBJ2-1 TRBV28 . TRBD1
TGTGCCAGCAGCTTAGGGGCCGATGGAGACACTGAAGCTTTCTTT CASSLGADGDTEAFF TRBJ1-1 TRBV7-6 . .
TGTGCCAGCAGTCCCGCCTATCAGAACTACGAGCAGTACTTC CASSPAYQNYEQYF TRBJ2-7 TRBV6-1 . .
TGTGCCAGCAGTTTTCAATCAGGGGGTACTGACAATGAGCAGTTCTTC CASSFQSGGTDNEQFF TRBJ2-1 TRBV28 . TRBD1
TGTGCCAGCAGTGTCTTCGGGACAGGGCCCTACGAGCAGTACTTC CASSVFGTGPYEQYF TRBJ2-7 TRBV2 . TRBD1
TGTGCCAGGACAGGGTCTGATCAGCCCCAGCATTTT CARTGSDQPQHF TRBJ1-5 TRBV5-3 . TRBD1
TGTGCCAGCAGCCAAGTTATTCGGCGGGAGGACTGCCACGAGCAGTACTTC CASSQVIRREDCHEQYF TRBJ2-7 TRBV14 . TRBD2
TGTGCCAGCAGCTTAGGACCTGGAAACACCATATATTTT CASSLGPGNTIYF TRBJ1-3 TRBV11-3 . .
TGCAGCGCTCGGTTAGCCAAAAACATTCAGTACTTC CSARLAKNIQYF TRBJ2-4 TRBV29-1 . .
TGTGCCAGCGGTGGCAGGTCCTACGAGCAGTACTTC CASGGRSYEQYF TRBJ2-7 TRBV11-2 . .
TGCGCCAGCAGCCAAGGGTATACCTACGAGCAGTACTTC CASSQGYTYEQYF TRBJ2-7 TRBV4-1 . .
TGTGCCAGCAGCTTAGATCATGGGGGACAGGGTGCCTACGAGCAGTACTTC CASSLDHGGQGAYEQYF TRBJ2-7 TRBV11-3 . TRBD1
TGCGCCAGCAGCCGACCCGGGACCGAGAACACTGAAGCTTTCTTT CASSRPGTENTEAFF TRBJ1-1 TRBV10-2 . .
TGCGCCAGCAGCCCGTTCGCCCAGGACTCCTACAATGAGCAGTTCTTC CASSPFAQDSYNEQFF TRBJ2-1 TRBV5-1 . .
TGTGCCAGCAGCTTATCCGAGGGAACGACCCAGTACTTC CASSLSEGTTQYF TRBJ2-5 TRBV7-6 . .
TGTGCCAGCAGTTTAATAGGAGTCCGCACCGGGGAGCTGTTTTTT CASSLIGVRTGELFF TRBJ2-2 TRBV27 once .
TGTGCCAGTAGTATTTCTGCTAACTATGGCTACACCTTC CASSISANYGYTF TRBJ1-2 TRBV19 once .
TGTGCCAGTTCCAACGCCGTCTGGTACGAGCAGTACTTC CASSNAVWYEQYF TRBJ2-7 TRBV19 . .
TGCGCCAGCAGCTCCCGGGGCGGCACAGATACGCAGTATTTT CASSSRGGTDTQYF TRBJ2-3 TRBV5-1 once .
TGTGCCAGCAGTTACGCACAGGCTACCTTCAATGAGCAGTTCTTC CASSYAQATFNEQFF TRBJ2-1 TRBV6-5 . .
TGTGCCATCAGGGGCGTGAACACTGAAGCTTTCTTT CAIRGVNTEAFF TRBJ1-1 TRBV10-3 . .
TGCGCCAGCAGCCAGGCCAGTTTACAGGGGATCTGGGGAGAGCAGTACTTC CASSQASLQGIWGEQYF TRBJ2-7 TRBV4-3 . TRBD1
TGCGCCAGCAGCCAAACTCGAGACACCGGGGAGCTGTTTTTT CASSQTRDTGELFF TRBJ2-2 TRBV4-1 few .
TGTGCCAGCAGCCCTAGGGGGCTGGGAACTGAAGCTTTCTTT CASSPRGLGTEAFF TRBJ1-1 TRBV7-9 once TRBD1
TGTGCCAGCTCCAAAACGGATCTCCGAGAGACCCAGTACTTC CASSKTDLRETQYF TRBJ2-5 TRBV28 . .
TGTGCCTGGAGTATCCTTAGCGCCAATGAGCAGTTCTTC CAWSILSANEQFF TRBJ2-1 TRBV30 . .
TGCGCCAGCAGCACCGGACATACGCCCGAGCAGTACTTC CASSTGHTPEQYF TRBJ2-7 TRBV5-1 . .
TGCGCCAGCAGCCAAGTGGAACTAGCAGGCTACGAGCAGTACTTC CASSQVELAGYEQYF TRBJ2-7 TRBV4-1 . .